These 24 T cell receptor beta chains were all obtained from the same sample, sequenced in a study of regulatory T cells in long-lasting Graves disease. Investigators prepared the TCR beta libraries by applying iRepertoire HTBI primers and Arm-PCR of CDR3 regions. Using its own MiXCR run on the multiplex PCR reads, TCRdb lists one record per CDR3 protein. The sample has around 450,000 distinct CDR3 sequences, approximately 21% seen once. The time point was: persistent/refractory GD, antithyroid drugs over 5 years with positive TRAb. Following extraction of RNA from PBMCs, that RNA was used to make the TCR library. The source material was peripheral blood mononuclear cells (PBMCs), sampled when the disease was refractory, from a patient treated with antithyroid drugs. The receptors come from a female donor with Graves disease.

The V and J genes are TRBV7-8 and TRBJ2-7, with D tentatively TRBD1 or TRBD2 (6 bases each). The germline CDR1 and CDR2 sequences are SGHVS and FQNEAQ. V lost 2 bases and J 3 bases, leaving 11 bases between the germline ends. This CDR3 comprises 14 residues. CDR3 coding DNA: TGTGCCAGCAGCTTATGGGGGGCGCGCTACGAGCAGTACTTC. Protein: CASSLWGARYEQYF.

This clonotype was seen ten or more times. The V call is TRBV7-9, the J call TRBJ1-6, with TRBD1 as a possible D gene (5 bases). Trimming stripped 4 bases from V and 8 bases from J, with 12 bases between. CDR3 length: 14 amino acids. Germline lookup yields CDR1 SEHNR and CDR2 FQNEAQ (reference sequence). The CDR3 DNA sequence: TGTGCCAGCAGCTCATCCGGGGGGGATTCACCCCTCCACTTT. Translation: CASSSSGGDSPLHF.

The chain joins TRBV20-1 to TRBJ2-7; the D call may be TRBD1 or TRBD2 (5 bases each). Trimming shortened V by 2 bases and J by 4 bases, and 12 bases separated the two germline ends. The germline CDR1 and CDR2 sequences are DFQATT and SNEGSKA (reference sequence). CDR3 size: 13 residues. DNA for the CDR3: TGCAGTGCTAGAACAGGAGGTGGTTACGAGCAGTACTTC. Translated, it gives CSARTGGGYEQYF.

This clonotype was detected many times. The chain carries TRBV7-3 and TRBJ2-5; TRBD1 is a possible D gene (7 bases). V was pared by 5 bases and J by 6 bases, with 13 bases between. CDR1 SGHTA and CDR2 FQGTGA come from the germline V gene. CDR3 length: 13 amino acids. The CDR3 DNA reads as TGTGCCAGCAGCGTGCAGGGGGGACAGACCCAGTACTTC. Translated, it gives CASSVQGGQTQYF.

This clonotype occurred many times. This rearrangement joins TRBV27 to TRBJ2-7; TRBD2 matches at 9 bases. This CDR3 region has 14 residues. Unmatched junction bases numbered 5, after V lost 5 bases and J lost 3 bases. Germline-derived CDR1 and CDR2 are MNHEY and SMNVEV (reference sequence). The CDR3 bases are TGTGCCAGCAGTCCGGGACTAGCCAACTACGAGCAGTACTTC. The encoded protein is CASSPGLANYEQYF.

The CDR3 DNA reads as TGCAGTGCCCTGTCTGGCGGGACAGGAGCGCGGGGCTACACCTTC. This translates into CSALSGGTGARGYTF. This sequence joins TRBV20-1 and TRBJ1-2, with 8 bases fitting TRBD1. Germline lookup yields CDR1 DFQATT and CDR2 SNEGSKA (reference sequence). V shed 6 bases, J shed 8 bases, and the junction held 17 bases outside the gene matches. The CDR3 loop spans 15 amino acids.

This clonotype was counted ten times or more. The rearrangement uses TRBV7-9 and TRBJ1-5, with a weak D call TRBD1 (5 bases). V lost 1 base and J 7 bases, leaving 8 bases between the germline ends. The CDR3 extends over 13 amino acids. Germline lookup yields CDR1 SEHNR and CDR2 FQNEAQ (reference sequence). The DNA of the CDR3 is TGTGCCAGCAGCTTAGATGGGGGACAGCCCCAGCATTTT. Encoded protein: CASSLDGGQPQHF.

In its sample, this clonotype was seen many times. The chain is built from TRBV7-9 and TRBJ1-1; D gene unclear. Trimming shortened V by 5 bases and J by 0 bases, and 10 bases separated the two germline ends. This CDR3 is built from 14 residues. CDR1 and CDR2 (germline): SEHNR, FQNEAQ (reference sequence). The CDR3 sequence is CASSAPMLNTEAFF. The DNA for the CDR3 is TGTGCCAGCAGCGCGCCGATGTTGAACACTGAAGCTTTCTTT.

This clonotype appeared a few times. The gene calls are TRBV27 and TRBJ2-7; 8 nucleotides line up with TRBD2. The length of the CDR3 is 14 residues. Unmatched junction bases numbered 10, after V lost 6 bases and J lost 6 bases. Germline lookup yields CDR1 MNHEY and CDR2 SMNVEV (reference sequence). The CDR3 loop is CASSKFAGRAEQYF. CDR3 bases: TGTGCCAGCAGCAAATTCGCCGGGAGGGCCGAGCAGTACTTC.

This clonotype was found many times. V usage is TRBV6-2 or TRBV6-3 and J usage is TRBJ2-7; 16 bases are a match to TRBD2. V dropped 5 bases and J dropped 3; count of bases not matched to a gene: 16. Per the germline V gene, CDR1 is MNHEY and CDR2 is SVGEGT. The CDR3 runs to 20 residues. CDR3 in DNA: TGTGCCAGCAGTGAAGACCCGGGACTAGCGGGGGGGCCGAATGGCTACGAGCAGTACTTC. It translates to CASSEDPGLAGGPNGYEQYF.

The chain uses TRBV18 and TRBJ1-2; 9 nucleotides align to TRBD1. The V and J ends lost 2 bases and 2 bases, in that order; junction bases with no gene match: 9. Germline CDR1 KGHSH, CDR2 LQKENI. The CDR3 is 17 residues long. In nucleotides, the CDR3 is TGTGCCAGCTCACCAGAGTCCTCCGGGACAGGGAACTATGGCTACACCTTC. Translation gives CASSPESSGTGNYGYTF. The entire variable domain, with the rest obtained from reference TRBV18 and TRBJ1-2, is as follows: NAGVMQNPRHLVRRRGQEARLRCSPMKGHSHVYWYRQLPEEGLKFMVYLQKENIIDESGMPKERFSAEFPKEGPSILRIQQVVRGDSAAYFCASSPESSGTGNYGYTFGSGTRLTVV.

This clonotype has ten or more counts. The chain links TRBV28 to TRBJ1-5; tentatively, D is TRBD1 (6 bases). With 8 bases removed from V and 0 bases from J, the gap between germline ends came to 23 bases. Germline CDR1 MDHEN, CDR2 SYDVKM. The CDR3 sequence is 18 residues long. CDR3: CASRHTYWDTNSNQPQHF. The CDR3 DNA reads TGTGCCAGCCGACACACTTACTGGGACACCAATAGCAATCAGCCCCAGCATTTT.

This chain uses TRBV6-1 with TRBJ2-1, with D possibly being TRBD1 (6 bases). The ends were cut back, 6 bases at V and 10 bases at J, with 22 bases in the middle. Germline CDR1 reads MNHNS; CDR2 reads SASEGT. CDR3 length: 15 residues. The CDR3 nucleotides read TGTGCCAGCAGCAAAACGGTTGGGGACACATCGGAGCAGTTCTTC. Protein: CASSKTVGDTSEQFF.

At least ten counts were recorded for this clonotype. CDR3 protein: CASSQDSWEQYF. As DNA, the CDR3 is TGTGCCAGCAGCCAAGATTCGTGGGAGCAGTACTTC. V is TRBV3-1 and J is TRBJ2-7; no reliable D call. Germline CDR1 is LGHDT and CDR2 is YNNKEL (reference sequence). V shed 0 bases and J shed 7 bases, with 7 bases lying between them. The CDR3 loop spans 12 amino acids.

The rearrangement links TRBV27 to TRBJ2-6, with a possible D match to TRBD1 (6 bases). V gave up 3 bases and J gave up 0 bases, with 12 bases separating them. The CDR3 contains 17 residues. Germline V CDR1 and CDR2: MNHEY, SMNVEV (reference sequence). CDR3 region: CASSFGRGFSGANVLTF. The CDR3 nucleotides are TGTGCCAGCAGTTTTGGCAGGGGTTTCTCTGGGGCCAACGTCCTGACTTTC.

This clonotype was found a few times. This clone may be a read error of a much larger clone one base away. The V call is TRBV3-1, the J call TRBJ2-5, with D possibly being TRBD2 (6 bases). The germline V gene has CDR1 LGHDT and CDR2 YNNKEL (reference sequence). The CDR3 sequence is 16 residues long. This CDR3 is CACSQDASRRGETQYF. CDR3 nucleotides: TGTGCCTGCAGCCAAGACGCCTCCCGTCGGGGGGAGACCCAGTACTTC.

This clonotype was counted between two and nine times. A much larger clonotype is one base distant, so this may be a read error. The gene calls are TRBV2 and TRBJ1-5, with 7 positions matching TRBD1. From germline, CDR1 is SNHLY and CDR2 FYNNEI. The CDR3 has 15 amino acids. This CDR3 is CASSAQGNSNQLQHF. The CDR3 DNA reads TGTGCCAGCAGCGCACAGGGGAATAGCAATCAGCTCCAGCATTTT.

CDR3 sequence reads: CASSVGGGGQETQYF. The CDR3 DNA reads TGTGCCAGCAGCGTAGGAGGGGGGGGCCAAGAGACCCAGTACTTC. This chain links TRBV9 with TRBJ2-5, with D maybe TRBD2 (7 bases). V was clipped by 0 bases and J by 1 base, with 10 bases between them. The CDR3 sequence is 15 residues long. Germline V gives CDR1 SGDLS, CDR2 YYNGEE. The variable domain in full, with the rest retrieved from reference TRBV9 and TRBJ2-5, is DSGVTQTPKHLITATGQRVTLRCSPRSGDLSVYWYQQSLDQGLQFLIQYYNGEERAKGNILERFSAQQFPDLHSELNLSSLELGDSALYFCASSVGGGGQETQYFGPGTRLLVL.

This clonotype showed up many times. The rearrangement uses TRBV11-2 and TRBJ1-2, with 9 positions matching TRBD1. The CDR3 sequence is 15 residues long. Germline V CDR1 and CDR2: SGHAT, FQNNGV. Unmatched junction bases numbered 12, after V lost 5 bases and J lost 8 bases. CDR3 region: CASSVYRGLVEGYTF. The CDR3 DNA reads TGTGCCAGCAGCGTTTACAGGGGGCTAGTTGAAGGCTACACCTTC.

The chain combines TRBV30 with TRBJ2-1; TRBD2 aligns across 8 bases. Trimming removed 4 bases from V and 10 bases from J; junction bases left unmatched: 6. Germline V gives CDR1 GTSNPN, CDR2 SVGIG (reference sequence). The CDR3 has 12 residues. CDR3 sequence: CAWTRLAREQFF. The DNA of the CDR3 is TGTGCCTGGACCCGACTAGCGCGCGAGCAGTTCTTC.

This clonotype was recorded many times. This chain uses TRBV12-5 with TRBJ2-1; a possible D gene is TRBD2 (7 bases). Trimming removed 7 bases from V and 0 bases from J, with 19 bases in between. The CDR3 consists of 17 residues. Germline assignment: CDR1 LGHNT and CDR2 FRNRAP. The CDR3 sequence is CASAKSGGPSSYNEQFF. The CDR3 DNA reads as TGTGCTAGTGCCAAGTCCGGGGGGCCAAGCTCCTACAATGAGCAGTTCTTC.

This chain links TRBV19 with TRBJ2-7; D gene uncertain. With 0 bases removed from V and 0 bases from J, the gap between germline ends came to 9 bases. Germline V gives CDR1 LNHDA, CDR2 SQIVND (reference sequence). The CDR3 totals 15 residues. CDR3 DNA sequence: TGTGCCAGTAGTATAGATTCCTACAACTCCTACGAGCAGTACTTC. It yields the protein CASSIDSYNSYEQYF.

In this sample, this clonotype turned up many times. The CDR3 protein is CASGSGALLTYEQYF. In DNA form, the CDR3 reads TGTGCCAGCGGGTCGGGGGCATTACTTACCTACGAGCAGTACTTC. The V and J genes are TRBV28 and TRBJ2-7; either TRBD1 or TRBD2 may fit D (6 bases each). V lost 8 bases to trimming and J lost 2 bases, with 19 bases between them. This CDR3 region has 15 residues. Germline V CDR1 and CDR2: MDHEN, SYDVKM.

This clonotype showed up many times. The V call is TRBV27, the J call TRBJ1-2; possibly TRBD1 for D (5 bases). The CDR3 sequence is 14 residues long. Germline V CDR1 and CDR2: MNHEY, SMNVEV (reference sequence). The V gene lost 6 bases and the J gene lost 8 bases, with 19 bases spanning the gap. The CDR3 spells CASSPTWGVEGYTF. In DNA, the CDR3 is TGTGCCAGCAGCCCAACATGGGGGGTTGAGGGCTACACCTTC.